These 30 T cell receptor beta chains were all obtained from the same sample, sequenced in a study of cytomegalovirus exposure and HLA in healthy donors. The PCR made use of 60 Vbeta and 13 Jbeta primers. Sequencing used immunoSEQ multiplex PCR; TCRdb keeps in-frame clones, though not all of them. The top ten clones hold approximately 5.4% of a sample with 55,000 to 70,000 clones, over 75% of them seen once. Sequencing was done on a sample of PBMCs. Receptors originate from a male donor in good health and CMV-seropositive.

The chain is built from TRBV10-3 and TRBJ1-5; unclear D gene. Trimming removed 3 bases at V and 12 bases at J, with 12 bases between. The CDR3 has 12 residues. The V gene's germline CDR1 is ENHRY and CDR2 SYGVKD. The CDR3 protein is CAISDKSRDQHF. The CDR3 DNA is TGTGCCATCAGTGACAAGTCCCGGGACCAGCATTTT.

The gene calls are TRBV30 and TRBJ1-6, with D perhaps TRBD1 (5 bases). Germline CDR1 reads GTSNPN; CDR2 reads SVGIG (reference sequence). V was cut by 1 base and J by 10 bases, with 11 bases left in between. The CDR3 covers 13 residues. DNA of the CDR3: TGTGCCTGGAGTGAAGGGGAAGTCTCACCCCTCCACTTT. Encoded protein: CAWSEGEVSPLHF.

The chain is built from TRBV9 and TRBJ1-2; 9 bases line up with TRBD1. The V gene's germline CDR1 is SGDLS and CDR2 YYNGEE. There are 15 residues in the CDR3. Trimming took 0 bases from V and 8 from J; bases not matched to a gene: 8. For the CDR3, the DNA is TGTGCCAGCAGCGTAGCTGGGACAGGGTGGGAGGGCTACACCTTC. Translated, it gives CASSVAGTGWEGYTF.

The chain joins TRBV4-3 to TRBJ1-2; D might be TRBD1 (6 bases). Germline V gene lookup returns CDR1 LGHNA and CDR2 YSLEER. The CDR3 runs 15 residues. The ends were cut back, 4 bases at V and 6 bases at J, with 18 bases in the middle. DNA for the CDR3: TGCGCCAGCAGCCTACTACGGACAGTAGATGATGGCTACACCTTC. Its protein is CASSLLRTVDDGYTF.

This clone has a handful of counts. The rearrangement joins TRBV28 to TRBJ2-7; unclear D gene. Trimming took off 7 bases at V and 1 base at J, with 17 bases between the two ends. Germline CDR1 reads MDHEN; CDR2 reads SYDVKM. This CDR3 has 15 amino acids. The CDR3 DNA is TGTGCCAGCACCTCTTTGGAAGGCGGTTCCTACGAGCAGTACTTC. This sequence encodes CASTSLEGGSYEQYF.

This chain uses TRBV7-9 with TRBJ2-3; the D is unclear. Germline assignment: CDR1 SEHNR and CDR2 FQNEAQ (reference sequence). The CDR3 runs to 14 residues. V dropped 5 bases and J dropped 0 bases, with 9 bases sitting between them. DNA for the CDR3: TGTGCCAGCAGCCTCGGTCCAAGCACAGATACGCAGTATTTT. Its protein is CASSLGPSTDTQYF. Full variable domain (missing parts from reference TRBV7-9 and TRBJ2-3): DTGVSQNPRHKITKRGQNVTFRCDPISEHNRLYWYRQTLGQGPEFLTYFQNEAQLEKSRLLSDRFSAERPKGSFSTLEIQRTEQGDSAMYLCASSLGPSTDTQYFGPGTRLTVL.

CDR3 DNA sequence: TGTGCCAGCAGTGAATCGACAGGGGGCCAAGAGACCCAGTACTTC. It specifies CASSESTGGQETQYF. This chain links TRBV6-1 with TRBJ2-5; TRBD1 matches at 9 bases. Trimming cost V 2 bases and J 1 base; bases outside gene matches: 2. Looked up from germline, CDR1 is MNHNS and CDR2 is SASEGT. This CDR3 comprises 15 residues.

V usage is TRBV4-1 and J usage is TRBJ1-2; 8 bases map to TRBD1. Germline CDR1 reads MGHRA; CDR2 reads YSYEKL. The CDR3 is 16 residues long. V lost 0 bases and J lost 8; bases outside the gene matches: 11. CDR3 in amino acids: CASSQDGPGGVRGYTF. The CDR3 nucleotides read TGCGCCAGCAGCCAAGATGGCCCAGGGGGCGTTCGCGGCTACACCTTC.

This clone was seen only a few times. The chain joins TRBV29-1 to TRBJ2-3; perhaps TRBD2 as D (6 bases). The V and J ends lost 4 bases and 4 bases respectively, with 12 bases between them. Germline V gives CDR1 SQVTM, CDR2 ANQGSEA. This CDR3 region has 13 residues. CDR3 protein: CSVVGGVSDTQYF. The CDR3 nucleotides are TGCAGCGTTGTTGGCGGGGTCTCAGATACGCAGTATTTT.

DNA of the CDR3: TGTGCCAGCAGCTTATCTCCGGGACAGGGATATCACGAGCAGTACTTC. It translates to CASSLSPGQGYHEQYF. The V and J genes are TRBV7-6 and TRBJ2-5; 9 bases are a match to TRBD1. The J call is doubtful: the DNA matches TRBJ2-7 better. Germline lookup yields CDR1 SGHVS and CDR2 FNYEAQ. The CDR3 consists of 16 residues.

Of note for this clone: In the same sample, other DNA sequences code for this CDR3. V is TRBV30 and J is TRBJ1-2, with D perhaps matching TRBD1 (6 bases). V was trimmed by 3 bases and J by 1 base, leaving 18 bases between them. This CDR3 spans 16 amino acids. Germline V gene lookup returns CDR1 GTSNPN and CDR2 SVGIG (reference sequence). Here the CDR3 reads CAWRQVMTGVNYGYTF. The CDR3 DNA sequence: TGTGCCTGGAGGCAGGTGATGACAGGAGTTAACTATGGCTACACCTTC.

J is TRBJ2-5 and V is TRBV2, with TRBD2 identical over 8 bases. Looked up from germline, CDR1 is SNHLY and CDR2 is FYNNEI. After removal of 5 bases from V and 5 bases from J, the junction contained 7 bases not matched to a gene. This CDR3 comprises 14 residues. The CDR3 loop reads CASSFRGGMETQYF. The DNA for the CDR3 is TGTGCCAGCAGTTTTCGGGGGGGCATGGAGACCCAGTACTTC.

V usage is TRBV7-6 and J usage is TRBJ2-1, with D perhaps matching TRBD2 (6 bases). This CDR3 has 12 residues. V lost 4 bases, J lost 8 bases, and 9 bases lay in between. CDR1 is SGHVS, CDR2 FNYEAQ, per germline. The CDR3 nucleotides read TGTGCCAGCAGCTCGCAGCGGGATGAGCAGTTCTTC. Translated: CASSSQRDEQFF.

V is TRBV6-1 and J is TRBJ2-5; TRBD2 agrees at 9 bases. Looked up from germline, CDR1 is MNHNS and CDR2 is SASEGT. The CDR3 loop spans 15 amino acids. V shed 1 base, J shed 4 bases, and the junction held 4 bases outside the gene matches. In DNA, the CDR3 is TGTGCCAGCAGTGAAGAGCGGGGGGCGAGAGAGACCCAGTACTTC. It codes for CASSEERGARETQYF.

This chain links TRBV7-2 with TRBJ2-7; the match to TRBD1 covers 7 bases. The junction had 9 bases not matched to a gene; V was cut back by 4 bases and J by 3 bases. Germline V gene sequence: CDR1 SGHTA, CDR2 FQGNSA. The CDR3 runs to 15 residues. For the CDR3, the DNA is TGTGCCAGCAGCTCATTAAAGGGGGCGTACTACGAGCAGTACTTC. As protein: CASSSLKGAYYEQYF.

The rearrangement joins TRBV7-2 to TRBJ1-2, with TRBD1 as a possible D gene (5 bases). Germline V CDR1 and CDR2: SGHTA, FQGNSA. Trimming cost V 5 bases and J 4 bases, with 17 bases left between them. This CDR3 is built from 15 residues. Here the CDR3 reads CASSQGGGISYGYTF. The CDR3 DNA is TGTGCCAGCAGCCAGGGCGGGGGGATCTCCTATGGCTACACCTTC.

This chain uses TRBV28 with TRBJ2-3; 7 bases align to TRBD2. Germline CDR1 and CDR2: MDHEN and SYDVKM. V dropped 5 bases and J dropped 1; count of bases not matched to a gene: 15. The CDR3 is 18 residues long. CDR3 DNA: TGTGCCAGCAGTCTCTTACCCCATGGGGCGGGGGGCACAGATACGCAGTATTTT. Protein: CASSLLPHGAGGTDTQYF.

Of note for this clone: The junction differs from germline at one of its ends, possibly a read error. CDR3 region: CASSFGTIYSCEQYF. The CDR3 DNA is TGCGCCAGCAGCTTCGGGACTATCTACTCCTGCGAGCAGTACTTC. This chain links TRBV5-1 with TRBJ2-7; TRBD2 matches 7 bases. From germline, CDR1 is SGHRS and CDR2 YFSETQ. The CDR3 is 15 residues long. Combining the CDR3 with reference TRBV5-1 and TRBJ2-7 gives the whole variable domain KAGVTQTPRYLIKTRGQQVTLSCSPISGHRSVSWYQQTPGQGLQFLFEYFSETQRNKGNFPGRFSGRQFSNSRSEMNVSTLELGDSALYLCASSFGTIYSCEQYFGPGTRLTVT.

This chain connects TRBV25-1 to TRBJ2-7; the D is unclear. The V gene lost 3 bases and the J gene lost 3 bases, with 3 bases spanning the gap. The CDR3 spans 11 residues. Looked up from germline, CDR1 is MGHDK and CDR2 is SYGVNS. CDR3 region: CASSDNYEQYF. The DNA for the CDR3 is TGTGCCAGCAGTGACAACTACGAGCAGTACTTC.

The chain has TRBV9 and TRBJ1-5; the D is unclear. This CDR3 comprises 14 residues. V was shortened by 0 bases and J by 6 bases, with 10 bases between the two germline ends. The V gene's germline CDR1 is SGDLS and CDR2 YYNGEE. In nucleotides, the CDR3 is TGTGCCAGCAGCGTAGATGGTTCGGGTCAGCCCCAGCATTTT. This sequence encodes CASSVDGSGQPQHF.

The chain links TRBV19 to TRBJ1-5; D is perhaps TRBD1 (6 bases). This CDR3 has 13 amino acids. With 7 bases removed from V and 2 bases from J, the gap between germline ends came to 9 bases. Germline V gene lookup returns CDR1 LNHDA and CDR2 SQIVND (reference sequence). The CDR3 sequence is CASTRQGNQPQHF. CDR3 in DNA: TGTGCCAGTACCCGACAGGGCAATCAGCCCCAGCATTTT.

The V and J genes are TRBV29-1 and TRBJ2-3; a possible D gene is TRBD1 (5 bases). Germline values: CDR1 SQVTM, CDR2 ANQGSEA. CDR3 length: 11 residues. CDR3 loop: CAHPSWQGQYF. CDR3 DNA: TGCGCCCACCCCAGTTGGCAGGGGCAGTATTTT.

This sequence joins TRBV14 and TRBJ1-1; D is unclear. CDR1 is SGHDN and CDR2 is FVKESK in the germline V gene. The CDR3 is 12 amino acids. V lost 4 bases, J lost 4 bases, and 7 bases lay in between. The CDR3 here is CASSRWSTEAFF. The CDR3 DNA is TGTGCCAGCAGCCGCTGGAGCACTGAAGCTTTCTTT. Full variable domain (rest looked up from reference TRBV14 and TRBJ1-1): EAGVTQFPSHSVIEKGQTVTLRCDPISGHDNLYWYRRVMGKEIKFLLHFVKESKQDESGMPNNRFLAERTGGTYSTLKVQPAELEDSGVYFCASSRWSTEAFFGQGTRLTVV.

A note on this clone: A junction boundary mismatches the germline segment, possibly from a read error. This chain uses TRBV7-9 with TRBJ1-2; unclear D gene. The CDR3 consists of 12 residues. CDR1 is SEHNR, CDR2 FQNEAQ, per germline (reference sequence). The CDR3: CSSAPEAWGYTF. CDR3 DNA sequence: TGTTCCAGCGCCCCGGAGGCCTGGGGCTACACCTTC.

The chain carries TRBV28 and TRBJ1-4, with D possibly matching TRBD1 (6 bases). The CDR3 is made up of 14 amino acids. The V end lost 4 bases, the J end lost 6 bases, and 12 bases lay between the germline ends. The V gene's germline CDR1 is MDHEN and CDR2 SYDVKM. The CDR3 loop is CASSWGGNDEKLFF. The DNA of the CDR3 is TGTGCCAGCAGTTGGGGGGGCAATGATGAAAAACTGTTTTTT.

The chain links TRBV5-1 to TRBJ2-5; 12 bases align to TRBD1. CDR1 is SGHRS and CDR2 is YFSETQ in the germline V gene. V shed 4 bases, J shed 5 bases, and the junction held 9 bases outside the gene matches. The CDR3 is 16 amino acids. The CDR3 DNA sequence: TGCGCCAGCAGCCCAGGGGACAGGGGGCCGAGTGAGACCCAGTACTTC. Translated: CASSPGDRGPSETQYF. The whole variable domain, remainder taken from reference TRBV5-1 and TRBJ2-5, is KAGVTQTPRYLIKTRGQQVTLSCSPISGHRSVSWYQQTPGQGLQFLFEYFSETQRNKGNFPGRFSGRQFSNSRSEMNVSTLELGDSALYLCASSPGDRGPSETQYFGPGTRLLVL.

This chain connects TRBV7-9 to TRBJ2-3; 8 bases agree with TRBD2. The CDR3 length is 16 residues. Trimming cost V 5 bases and J 6 bases; bases outside gene matches: 13. The germline CDR1 and CDR2 sequences are SEHNR and FQNEAQ (reference sequence). The CDR3 DNA reads as TGTGCCAGCAGCCCGCCAGAGCGGGGGCCCCCGGATACGCAGTATTTT. Translated, it gives CASSPPERGPPDTQYF.

The V and J genes are TRBV29-1 and TRBJ2-2; 9 bases align to TRBD1. This CDR3 spans 13 amino acids. Per the germline V gene, CDR1 is SQVTM and CDR2 is ANQGSEA. The trim removed 5 bases at V and 7 bases at J, leaving 5 bases unmatched. Here the CDR3 DNA reads TGCAGCGTTCGGACAGGGGCAGGCGGGGAGCTGTTTTTT. It encodes CSVRTGAGGELFF.

The gene calls are TRBV15 and TRBJ2-1; 8 bases are shared with TRBD2. V shed 6 bases, J shed 8 bases, and the junction held 12 bases outside the gene matches. In germline, CDR1 is LNHNV, CDR2 YYDKDF (reference sequence). The CDR3 runs 15 residues. For the CDR3, the DNA is TGTGCCACCAGAGTCCGGGGGGGCCGAGTCGATGAGCAGTTCTTC. Amino acids: CATRVRGGRVDEQFF.

The V and J genes are TRBV6-4 and TRBJ1-2, with TRBD1 matching over 7 bases. The CDR3 runs to 15 residues. The V gene end was trimmed by 2 bases and the J gene end by 7 bases; junction bases not matched to a gene: 10. Germline V gene lookup returns CDR1 MRHNA and CDR2 SNTAGT. The CDR3 DNA reads as TGTGCCAGCAGTGACGGGGACAGATCCGTTTCTGGCTACACCTTC. Its protein product is CASSDGDRSVSGYTF.